This T cell receptor beta chain was captured in a study of monozygotic twins with inflammatory bowel disease. Study-wide results and limits: Heterogeneous immunosuppressive treatment regimens may have introduced variability into patient repertoires.

Two rounds of nested PCR, of roughly 17 and 9 cycles, were run on TCRalpha and TCRbeta cDNA. TCRdb re-called the 5' RACE reads; one entry per CDR3 protein, DNA not given. The sample has more than 120,000 distinct CDR3 sequences. In the case of this clonotype: Its antigen remains unidentified.

CDR1 is LNHDA and CDR2 is SQIVND in the germline V gene (reference sequence). The CDR3 consists of 15 residues. Sequencing input: blood. The clonotype was recovered from a human donor with ulcerative colitis or Crohn's disease, or a healthy co-twin of an affected twin (not recorded which). The V call is TRBV19, the J call TRBJ2-2; TCRdb proposes TRBD1, but this gene call is untestable without DNA. CDR3: CASSVDRGGTGELFF.